This T cell receptor (beta chain) was retrieved from a study of CD8+ T cells in alopecia areata. Study results and caveats: Mouse data revealed clearer TCR sharing than patient data did, a gap possibly tied to HLA. Tissue-resident alphabeta T cells belonging to normal skin likewise get sequenced within scalp specimens. Higher clonality than in normal scalp was seen in lesional scalp, especially alopecia totalis/universalis.

Extraction and reverse transcription of RNA yielded cDNA as the sequencing template. TCRdb's copy holds only in-frame clones and misses some; the assay was immunoSEQ multiplex PCR. The table includes about 150,000 clones, around 57% detected once. T lymphocytes (CD4+ and CD8+) were sorted from PBMCs. From germline, CDR1 is KGHSH and CDR2 LQKENI. The V gene lost 3 bases and the J gene lost 5 bases, with 13 bases spanning the gap. This CDR3 has 14 amino acids. This clone was observed a few times. Its specificity is not known. The chain recombines TRBV18 with TRBJ1-1; the D gene is possibly TRBD1 (6 bases). This receptor was taken from a human donor in good health. Material for sequencing was CD4+ T cells sorted from blood. The CDR3 coding sequence is TGTGCCAGCTCACCGAACAGGGTTGGAACTGAAGCTTTCTTT. Its translation: CASSPNRVGTEAFF.